These 11 T cell receptor beta chains originate from one sample sequenced in a study of graft-versus-host responses after intestinal transplantation. Clones were sequenced by immunoSEQ multiplex PCR, and TCRdb holds only the in-frame ones, with some missing. Here the sample spans approximately 74,000 clones, approximately 90% being singletons. The sequencing used PBMCs, collected 98 days after intestinal transplantation. The receptors shown here come from a human patient who received an intestinal transplant, so some T cells may come from the graft donor.

This chain connects TRBV5-1 to TRBJ1-1; possible D gene TRBD1, 6 bases. The CDR3 runs to 15 residues. V lost 0 bases and J lost 0, with 9 bases in between. Germline values: CDR1 SGHRS, CDR2 YFSETQ. CDR3: CASSLEGGLNTEAFF. For the CDR3, the DNA is TGCGCCAGCAGCTTGGAGGGGGGGCTGAACACTGAAGCTTTCTTT.

This rearrangement joins TRBV28 to TRBJ1-1; D possibly corresponds to TRBD1 (5 bases). The CDR3 has 13 residues. Germline CDR1 reads MDHEN; CDR2 reads SYDVKM. Trimming left V 5 bases short and J 0 bases short, with 7 bases between. CDR3 in DNA: TGTGCCAGCAGTCCAGGGTTGAACACTGAAGCTTTCTTT. This gives the protein CASSPGLNTEAFF.

The chain uses TRBV10-2 and TRBJ2-1; 14 nucleotides align to TRBD2. CDR1 is WSHSY, CDR2 SAAADI, per germline. V was pared by 4 bases and J by 6 bases, with 2 bases of the junction left unmatched. CDR3 length: 15 residues. The CDR3 nucleotides are TGCGCCAGCAGTGTCGGGACTAGCGGGAGCAATGAGCAGTTCTTC. The encoded protein is CASSVGTSGSNEQFF.

This clone was recorded a few times. The genes are TRBV7-3 and TRBJ2-5; 8 bases fit TRBD2. CDR1 and CDR2 from the germline V gene are SGHTA and FQGTGA. CDR3 size: 15 residues. The J segment lost 5 bases and the V segment lost 5 bases, leaving 10 bases of the junction unmatched. The CDR3 sequence: CASSPLGGARETQYF. The CDR3 DNA reads as TGTGCCAGCAGCCCCCTCGGGGGGGCCAGGGAGACCCAGTACTTC.

The table lists this clone with a count of one. At one boundary the junction diverges from the germline segment, which might be a read error. The rearrangement uses TRBV7-7 and TRBJ1-2; TRBD1 aligns across 9 bases. Germline V gives CDR1 SSHAT, CDR2 FNYEAQ (reference sequence). The CDR3 consists of 16 residues. This CDR3 reads CASSLAGTGYHYGYTF. CDR3 bases: TGTGCTAGCAGCTTAGCTGGGACAGGGTATCACTATGGCTACACCTTC. Together with reference TRBV7-7 and TRBJ1-2, the CDR3 gives the full variable domain: GAGVSQSPRYKVTKRGQDVTLRCDPISSHATLYWYQQALGQGPEFLTYFNYEAQPDKSGLPSDRFSAERPEGSISTLTIQRTEQRDSAMYRCASSLAGTGYHYGYTFGSGTRLTVV.

The chain couples TRBV19 to TRBJ1-1, with a possible D match to TRBD1 (5 bases). The V gene's germline CDR1 is LNHDA and CDR2 SQIVND (reference sequence). The ends were cut back, 0 bases at V and 11 bases at J, with 16 bases in the middle. CDR3 length: 14 amino acids. CDR3 sequence: CASSIDGGTGEAFF. The CDR3 DNA is TGTGCCAGTAGTATAGACGGGGGGACTGGGGAGGCTTTCTTT.

V is TRBV2 and J is TRBJ2-2; D is unresolved. Between the trimmed V and J ends, which lost 8 bases and 0 bases, there was a span of 4 bases. CDR1 and CDR2 (germline): SNHLY, FYNNEI. The CDR3 is 12 amino acids. CDR3 amino acids: CASLANTGELFF. The DNA for the CDR3 is TGTGCCAGCCTAGCGAACACCGGGGAGCTGTTTTTT.

V and J are TRBV9 and TRBJ2-5, with D uncertain. The CDR3 loop spans 13 amino acids. V shed 0 bases and J shed 4 bases, with 7 bases lying between them. Germline CDR1 SGDLS, CDR2 YYNGEE. The CDR3 here is CASSVEARETQYF. The CDR3 DNA sequence: TGTGCCAGCAGCGTAGAAGCGCGAGAGACCCAGTACTTC.

This chain connects TRBV29-1 to TRBJ1-2, with D maybe TRBD1 (5 bases). CDR3 length: 13 residues. Trimming removed 6 bases at V and 5 bases at J, with 16 bases between. CDR1 and CDR2 (germline): SQVTM, ANQGSEA. The CDR3 coding sequence is TGCAGCGTGGGAGACAGTCCGGCGTATGGCTACACCTTC. Residues: CSVGDSPAYGYTF. The full variable domain, its missing parts supplied by reference TRBV29-1 and TRBJ1-2, is SAVISQKPSRDICQRGTSLTIQCQVDSQVTMMFWYRQQPGQSLTLIATANQGSEATYESGFVIDKFPISRPNLTFSTLTVSNMSPEDSSIYLCSVGDSPAYGYTFGSGTRLTVV.

This clone appeared once. The rearrangement links TRBV2 to TRBJ1-5; D possibly corresponds to TRBD1 (5 bases). This CDR3 contains 12 residues. Trimming stripped 4 bases from V and 7 bases from J, with 8 bases between. Germline loops: CDR1 SNHLY, CDR2 FYNNEI. The CDR3 sequence is CASSAGGQPQHF. The CDR3 coding sequence is TGTGCCAGCAGTGCCGGGGGGCAGCCCCAGCATTTT.

The J gene is TRBJ2-7, the V gene TRBV4-1; 11 nucleotides match TRBD2. With V trimmed by 3 bases and J by 3 bases, 10 bases remained unmatched. The CDR3 has 17 amino acids. Germline CDR1 and CDR2: MGHRA and YSYEKL. The CDR3 DNA sequence: TGCGCCAGCAGCCAGAGGTCCTCTAGCGGGGGGCTCTACGAGCAGTACTTC. This codes for CASSQRSSSGGLYEQYF.